Below, 26 T cell receptor beta chains from the same sample are listed, as sequenced in a study of CD8 T cells in ankylosing spondylitis (dated by TCRdb to about 2017). On the study overall, not on this receptor specifically: Blood from ankylosing spondylitis patients appeared to be characterized by a TCR beta motif made up of under 10 highly homologous amino acid variants.

Libraries were constructed by 5' RACE. For sequencing, an Illumina HiSeq 2500 was employed. TCRdb trimmed public reads at Q25 via fastp, called clones via MiXCR and kept in-frame beta chains. Rows with a matching CDR3 protein are joined into one entry that keeps the most common DNA and genes. For this sample the table gives about 450,000 distinct CDR3 sequences, of which roughly 26% were detected only once. 0.89% of the sample is in the top ten clones. No antigen has been assigned to these receptors. Sample: blood, either unsorted or a sorted T cell fraction (not recorded which). The receptor set was obtained from a male donor with ankylosing spondylitis.

This clonotype was counted a few times. V usage is TRBV12-3 or TRBV12-4 and J usage is TRBJ1-3, with D possibly matching TRBD1 (6 bases). Trimming stripped 6 bases from V and 1 base from J, with 10 bases between. The CDR3 contains 14 residues. In DNA, the CDR3 is TGTGCCAGCAGAGGAGGGGGGTCTGGAAACACCATATATTTT. Amino acids: CASRGGGSGNTIYF.

This clonotype was counted between two and nine times. This chain's CDR3 is CASTRRDNEQFF. The CDR3, as DNA: TGTGCCAGCACCCGGAGGGACAATGAGCAGTTCTTC. This chain connects TRBV3-1 to TRBJ2-1; perhaps TRBD2 as D (6 bases). Germline loops: CDR1 LGHDT, CDR2 YNNKEL (reference sequence). V lost 7 bases to trimming and J lost 5 bases, with 9 bases between them. CDR3 length: 12 amino acids.

The genes are TRBV11-2 and TRBJ1-6; no definite D call. The CDR3 runs to 15 residues. V was pared by 3 bases and J by 3 bases, with 9 bases between. CDR1 is SGHAT and CDR2 is FQNNGV in the germline V gene. This CDR3 is CASSFSNRYNSPLHF. The DNA of the CDR3 is TGTGCCAGCAGCTTTTCGAACCGCTATAATTCACCCCTCCACTTT. The whole variable domain, remainder taken from reference TRBV11-2 and TRBJ1-6, is EAGVAQSPRYKIIEKRQSVAFWCNPISGHATLYWYQQILGQGPKLLIQFQNNGVVDDSQLPKDRFSAERLKGVDSTLKIQPAKLEDSAVYLCASSFSNRYNSPLHFGNGTRLTVT.

The genes are TRBV25-1 and TRBJ2-3; D unclear. Per the germline V gene, CDR1 is MGHDK and CDR2 is SYGVNS. The CDR3 is made up of 15 amino acids. Trimming stripped 2 bases from V and 0 bases from J, with 9 bases between. The CDR3 sequence: CASSEDIASTDTQYF. The DNA of the CDR3 is TGTGCCAGCAGTGAAGATATAGCTAGCACAGATACGCAGTATTTT.

The genes are TRBV27 and TRBJ2-4; D might be TRBD2 (5 bases). V was shortened by 6 bases and J by 3 bases, with 15 bases between the two germline ends. The CDR3 contains 15 residues. Germline CDR1 is MNHEY and CDR2 is SMNVEV (reference sequence). The CDR3 region has the DNA TGTGCCAGCAGCTCACCAAGTGGAGGCAAAAACATTCAGTACTTC. It encodes CASSSPSGGKNIQYF.

The V gene is TRBV4-2, the J gene TRBJ1-1, with TRBD1 identical over 7 bases. CDR1 and CDR2 (germline): LGHNA, YNFKEQ. The V gene end was trimmed by 4 bases and the J gene end by 1 base; junction bases not matched to a gene: 6. The CDR3 runs 15 residues. In nucleotides, the CDR3 is TGTGCCAGCAGCCGACAGGACAGGTCGAACACTGAAGCTTTCTTT. Translating it yields CASSRQDRSNTEAFF.

The table lists this clonotype with a few counts. This chain joins TRBV20-1 and TRBJ1-2; 11 bases agree with TRBD1. V was pared by 5 bases and J by 8 bases, with 10 bases of the junction left unmatched. The CDR3 covers 14 residues. Germline V gene lookup returns CDR1 DFQATT and CDR2 SNEGSKA (reference sequence). CDR3 DNA: TGCAGTGCTTGGGGGACAGGGGGGTTTTTCGGCTACACCTTC. This sequence encodes CSAWGTGGFFGYTF.

The chain carries TRBV20-1 and TRBJ2-1; D gene uncertain. Germline loops: CDR1 DFQATT, CDR2 SNEGSKA (reference sequence). V lost 1 base, J lost 0 bases, and 7 bases lay in between. The CDR3 totals 14 residues. In nucleotides, the CDR3 is TGCAGTGCTAGAGTCATGAGCTCCTACAATGAGCAGTTCTTC. This encodes CSARVMSSYNEQFF.

CDR3 in DNA: TGTGCCAGCAGGGGACTAGCGGGAAGTTACGAGCAGTACGTC. This encodes CASRGLAGSYEQYV. The chain has TRBV6-2 or TRBV6-3 and TRBJ2-7; 13 positions agree with TRBD2. The CDR3 length is 14 residues. CDR1 and CDR2 from the germline V gene are MNHEY and SVGEGT. Trimming cost V 6 bases and J 4 bases; bases outside gene matches: 3.

The V and J genes are TRBV5-1 and TRBJ2-2, with 9 bases fitting TRBD1. Germline V lookup: CDR1 SGHRS, CDR2 YFSETQ. The CDR3 consists of 15 residues. The V and J ends lost 5 bases and 0 bases, in that order; junction bases with no gene match: 2. The CDR3 spells CASRRTGANTGELFF. The CDR3 DNA reads TGCGCCAGCAGACGGACAGGGGCGAACACCGGGGAGCTGTTTTTT.

This clonotype was counted a few times. V and J are TRBV12-3 or TRBV12-4 and TRBJ2-3; the D gene is possibly TRBD2 (5 bases). The length of the CDR3 is 16 residues. The V and J ends lost 0 bases and 4 bases respectively, with 14 bases between them. The CDR3 sequence is CASSLAQRPGADTQYF. The CDR3 DNA sequence: TGTGCCAGCAGTTTAGCGCAGCGTCCCGGGGCAGATACGCAGTATTTT.

The chain is built from TRBV2 and TRBJ1-2; 11 positions agree with TRBD1. V was pared by 3 bases and J by 5 bases, with 11 bases of the junction left unmatched. This CDR3 is 17 amino acids long. Germline loops: CDR1 SNHLY, CDR2 FYNNEI. CDR3 bases: TGTGCCAGCAGTGATTTAGGGAGGACAGGGGGCTGGTATGGCTACACCTTC. This encodes CASSDLGRTGGWYGYTF.

The genes are TRBV10-3 and TRBJ1-5; perhaps TRBD1 as D (5 bases). The CDR3 has 16 amino acids. Trimming shortened V by 1 base and J by 5 bases, and 15 bases separated the two germline ends. Germline loops: CDR1 ENHRY, CDR2 SYGVKD. DNA of the CDR3: TGTGCCATCAGTGAGTTCGCCCAGGGAGGCGATCAGCCCCAGCATTTT. Translated, it gives CAISEFAQGGDQPQHF.

CDR3 sequence (DNA): TGTGCCAGCAGCTTGTGGGGGAAACCGACCGGGGAGCTGTTTTTT. The encoded protein is CASSLWGKPTGELFF. The V and J genes are TRBV7-8 and TRBJ2-2; D may match TRBD1 or TRBD2 (5 bases each). CDR1 is SGHVS, CDR2 FQNEAQ, per germline. The CDR3 is 15 residues long. Deletions cut 3 bases from V and 5 bases from J, with 13 bases between.

This clonotype was observed a few times. The chain links TRBV6-5 to TRBJ2-2, with D possibly being TRBD2 (6 bases). V was clipped by 2 bases and J by 3 bases, with 19 bases between them. CDR3 size: 18 residues. Germline CDR1 MNHEY, CDR2 SVGAGI. The CDR3 DNA reads TGTGCCAGCAGTTACCCCCGCCTTAGCAGGGAGGACACCGGGGAGCTGTTTTTT. It codes for CASSYPRLSREDTGELFF.

This clonotype was detected a few times. V usage is TRBV6-7 and J usage is TRBJ2-1, with a weak D call TRBD2 (5 bases). TRBV6-7 is classed as an ORF, of uncertain function. The CDR3 spans 17 residues. Trimming took off 2 bases at V and 7 bases at J, with 21 bases between the two ends. The CDR3 DNA follows: TGTGCCAGCAGTTACACCGGGATAGACCGCTTGCCGAATGAGCAGTTCTTC. Translation: CASSYTGIDRLPNEQFF.

This clonotype was counted between two and nine times. V usage is TRBV20-1 and J usage is TRBJ1-2; D is uncertain. V shed 4 bases and J shed 8 bases, with 20 bases lying between them. Germline V gives CDR1 DFQATT, CDR2 SNEGSKA (reference sequence). This CDR3 spans 14 amino acids. The CDR3 coding sequence is TGCAGTGCTACGGTTGCGGAGGACTTCGGGGGCTACACCTTC. Encoded protein: CSATVAEDFGGYTF.

The chain employs TRBV19 and TRBJ2-3; TRBD2 aligns across 12 bases. Looked up from germline, CDR1 is LNHDA and CDR2 is SQIVND (reference sequence). The CDR3 spans 15 residues. With V trimmed by 6 bases and J by 6 bases, 7 bases remained unmatched. The CDR3 sequence: CASRSSGRVVDTQYF. For the CDR3, the DNA is TGTGCCAGTAGGTCTAGCGGGAGGGTCGTGGATACGCAGTATTTT.

The chain couples TRBV5-5 to TRBJ2-5, with D tentatively TRBD2 (6 bases). Germline assignment: CDR1 SGHKS and CDR2 YYEKEE (reference sequence). V was clipped by 4 bases and J by 5 bases, with 15 bases between them. This CDR3 has 14 residues. The CDR3 here is CASSGGARDETQYF. CDR3 nucleotide sequence: TGTGCCAGCAGCGGAGGGGCGCGGGACGAGACCCAGTACTTC.

V gene TRBV5-6 combines with J gene TRBJ2-5; D is ambiguous. The CDR3 extends over 15 amino acids. Trimming cost V 0 bases and J 0 bases, with 9 bases left between them. CDR1 and CDR2 (germline): SGHDT, YYEEEE. The CDR3 sequence is CASSLGIADQETQYF. The DNA for the CDR3 is TGTGCCAGCAGCTTGGGGATTGCGGACCAAGAGACCCAGTACTTC. Full variable domain (rest looked up from reference TRBV5-6 and TRBJ2-5): DAGVTQSPTHLIKTRGQQVTLRCSPKSGHDTVSWYQQALGQGPQFIFQYYEEEERQRGNFPDRFSGHQFPNYSSELNVNALLLGDSALYLCASSLGIADQETQYFGPGTRLLVL.

The chain joins TRBV7-9 to TRBJ2-2, with a tentative D call TRBD1 (6 bases). The CDR3 consists of 15 residues. From germline, CDR1 is SEHNR and CDR2 FQNEAQ (reference sequence). V dropped 5 bases and J dropped 5 bases, with 15 bases sitting between them. CDR3 DNA: TGTGCCAGCAGCCCCAGGGGTTATCTTACCGGGGAGCTGTTTTTT. Its protein product is CASSPRGYLTGELFF.

This clonotype was seen a few times. The V call is TRBV27, the J call TRBJ1-5, with D tentatively TRBD1 (6 bases). CDR3 length equals 14 residues. Germline CDR1 is MNHEY and CDR2 is SMNVEV (reference sequence). V lost 5 bases, J lost 7 bases, and 15 bases lay in between. The CDR3 is CASSKQGFGQPQHF. CDR3 sequence (DNA): TGTGCCAGCAGTAAACAGGGATTCGGGCAGCCCCAGCATTTT.

This chain links TRBV20-1 with TRBJ1-1, with 7 bases lining up with TRBD1. Germline V gives CDR1 DFQATT, CDR2 SNEGSKA (reference sequence). The junction had 8 bases not matched to a gene; V was cut back by 6 bases and J by 1 base. This CDR3 has 14 amino acids. CDR3 coding DNA: TGCAGTGCGGCCCCGGACAGGCGGAACACTGAAGCTTTCTTT. It encodes CSAAPDRRNTEAFF.

This clonotype was detected only a few times. V usage is TRBV7-8 and J usage is TRBJ2-1; D uncertain. This CDR3 is built from 15 residues. Germline-derived CDR1 and CDR2 are SGHVS and FQNEAQ. V lost 1 base to trimming and J lost 0 bases, with 7 bases between them. The CDR3 protein is CASSLVEGSYNEQFF. In DNA, the CDR3 is TGTGCCAGCAGCTTAGTAGAAGGCTCCTACAATGAGCAGTTCTTC.

The table lists this clonotype with a few counts. The rearrangement uses TRBV20-1 and TRBJ2-5, with 14 bases identical to TRBD2. Looked up from germline, CDR1 is DFQATT and CDR2 is SNEGSKA (reference sequence). There are 18 residues in the CDR3. Trimming took 0 bases from V and 1 from J; bases not matched to a gene: 7. The CDR3 region is CSARDRGLAGVPQETQYF. The CDR3 coding sequence is TGCAGTGCTAGAGATCGGGGACTAGCGGGAGTACCCCAAGAGACCCAGTACTTC.

Of note for this clonotype: At one boundary the junction diverges from the germline segment, which might be a read error. V gene TRBV7-9 combines with J gene TRBJ1-5; the D is unclear. The CDR3 has 12 residues. Germline V gene data show CDR1 as SEHNR and CDR2 as FQNEAQ (reference sequence). CDR3 residues: CASCLGNQPQHF. Here the CDR3 DNA reads TGTGCCAGCTGCTTAGGCAATCAGCCCCAGCATTTT.